These T cell receptor beta chains were read from a single sample in a study of regulatory T cells in long-lasting Graves disease. MiXCR, run by TCRdb on the multiplex PCR reads, gives a single entry per CDR3 protein. The sample gives hundreds of thousands of distinct CDR3 sequences, roughly 15% of which show up once; approximately 18% is in the top ten. These data also formed part of another study, on T cells in Graves' hyperthyroidism and ophthalmopathy.

The sample was peripheral blood mononuclear cells (PBMCs), taken at new diagnosis, from a patient treated with antithyroid drugs. The receptor set was obtained from a woman aged 25 to 39 with Graves disease. Both conserved end residues are part of each CDR3. Fields, in order: CDR3 length, clone size, V gene, D gene, J gene, CDR3 DNA, CDR3 protein. D genes are given only for firm matches. The size field is filled for only some rows; it gives once, few, many or a size class.

>15|-|TRBV5-1|-|TRBJ1-5
TGCGCCAGCAGCTTGGCCGGAATCAGCAATCAGCCCCAGCATTTT
CASSLAGISNQPQHF
>14|-|TRBV20-1|-|TRBJ2-7
TGCAGTGTGAAGCAATCAGGGAAAGCCTACGAGCAGTACTTC
CSVKQSGKAYEQYF
>13|many|TRBV10-3|-|TRBJ1-4
TGTGCCATCAGTGAGCCTAGAAATGAAAAACTGTTTTTT
CAISEPRNEKLFF
>12|many|TRBV2|-|TRBJ1-5
TGTGCCAGCGTACAGGAAAATCAGCCCCAGCATTTT
CASVQENQPQHF
>15|-|TRBV19|-|TRBJ1-2
TGTGCCAGTAGTATAGGAGGAGTAAGCGCGCGTGGCTACACCTTC
CASSIGGVSARGYTF
>16|-|TRBV19|-|TRBJ2-3
TGTGCCAGTAGTGCCCAGACAGGAGCTAGCACAGATACGCAGTATTTT
CASSAQTGASTDTQYF
>12|many|TRBV11-2|TRBD2|TRBJ2-7
TGTGCCAGCAGCGCTTGGACTAGCAAGCAGTACTTC
CASSAWTSKQYF
>12|few|TRBV30|-|TRBJ2-4
TGTGCCTGGAGTGCGGGCGGGCACATTCAGTACTTC
CAWSAGGHIQYF
>15|many|TRBV3-1|-|TRBJ2-2
TGTGCCAGCAGCCAGTCCCTCACGAACACCGGGGAGCTGTTTTTT
CASSQSLTNTGELFF
>17|few|TRBV6-2/TRBV6-3|TRBD2|TRBJ2-2
TGTGCCAGCAGTTCTAGCGGGACTGCCGCGAACACCGGGGAGCTGTTTTTT
CASSSSGTAANTGELFF
>13|many|TRBV20-1|TRBD1|TRBJ1-5
TGCAGTGCAACCACAGGGGTGGGTCAGCCCCAGCATTTT
CSATTGVGQPQHF
>15|many|TRBV28|-|TRBJ1-5
TGTGCCAGCAGTTTGAGGCAGGGCAACAATCAGCCCCAGCATTTT
CASSLRQGNNQPQHF
>10|many|TRBV20-1|-|TRBJ2-3
TGCAGTGCTAGGACGGATACGCAGTATTTT
CSARTDTQYF